The next 4 T cell receptor beta chains were all read from a single sample in a study of shared clonotypes between healthy human individuals. The repertoire was sequenced with immunoSEQ multiplex PCR; TCRdb's copy has only in-frame clones and lacks some. Of over a million clones detected, 98% appear once; the ten largest clones hold roughly 0.4%. Sequenced sample: naive CD4+ T cells sorted from blood. The subset was: CD45RA+ positively selected. The receptors were gathered from a man aged 30 to 39 in good health.

J is TRBJ1-3 and V is TRBV5-4; 7 bases agree with TRBD1. The J segment lost 1 base and the V segment lost 7 bases, leaving 8 bases of the junction unmatched. The CDR3 contains 15 residues. Germline assignment: CDR1 SGHNT and CDR2 YYREEE (reference sequence). In nucleotides, the CDR3 is TGTGCCAGCGGGAGCAGGGGGGATTCTGGAAACACCATATATTTT. Translating gives CASGSRGDSGNTIYF. The full variable domain, its missing parts supplied by reference TRBV5-4 and TRBJ1-3, is ETGVTQSPTHLIKTRGQQVTLRCSSQSGHNTVSWYQQALGQGPQFIFQYYREEENGRGNFPPRFSGLQFPNYSSELNVNALELDDSALYLCASGSRGDSGNTIYFGEGSWLTVV.

For the CDR3, the DNA is TGTGCCAGCAGCTCCCGTGGACAGGGAGTGAGCTCGTACAATGAGCAGTTCTTC. Protein sequence: CASSSRGQGVSSYNEQFF. The chain is built from TRBV7-9 and TRBJ2-1; TRBD1 matches 8 bases. The CDR3 loop spans 18 amino acids. The germline CDR1 and CDR2 sequences are SEHNR and FQNEAQ (reference sequence). V lost 4 bases and J lost 4; bases outside the gene matches: 15.

The CDR3: CASSQGTGAAGLAGGSYEQYF. The CDR3 DNA reads TGTGCCAGCAGCCAGGGGACAGGGGCCGCTGGACTAGCGGGAGGATCCTACGAGCAGTACTTC. The rearrangement uses TRBV4-2 and TRBJ2-7, with TRBD2 identical over 14 bases. Germline-derived CDR1 and CDR2 are LGHNA and YNFKEQ. V dropped 3 bases and J dropped 1; count of bases not matched to a gene: 17. The CDR3 consists of 21 residues.

The rearrangement uses TRBV5-1 and TRBJ2-1; D is uncertain. Germline-derived CDR1 and CDR2 are SGHRS and YFSETQ. The CDR3 covers 17 residues. Trimming shortened V by 0 bases and J by 0 bases, and 13 bases separated the two germline ends. CDR3 amino acids: CASSLAGLLSSYNEQFF. The CDR3 nucleotides are TGCGCCAGCAGCTTGGCCGGGCTGCTGAGCTCCTACAATGAGCAGTTCTTC.